A single sample is the source of the 4 T cell receptor beta chains below, sequenced in a study of cytomegalovirus exposure and HLA in healthy donors. The PCR contained 60 Vbeta and 13 Jbeta primers. Assay used: immunoSEQ multiplex PCR; TCRdb lists only in-frame clones, some missing. Found here are approximately 180,000 clones, more than 60% of them singletons; the top ten hold about 2.5%. Sequenced: PBMCs. The receptors stem from a human donor in good health.

The chain employs TRBV2 and TRBJ2-2; 9 bases line up with TRBD1. V lost 6 bases, J lost 0 bases, and 5 bases stayed unmatched. This CDR3 contains 16 residues. Germline V gene sequence: CDR1 SNHLY, CDR2 FYNNEI. The CDR3 DNA reads as TGTGCCAGCAGGGGGGGGACAGGGACGAACACCGGGGAGCTGTTTTTT. Amino acid sequence: CASRGGTGTNTGELFF.

With respect to this clone: The junction departs from the called germline gene at one end, perhaps through a read error. The chain combines TRBV7-9 with TRBJ1-3; TRBD1 aligns across 10 bases. The CDR3 extends over 18 amino acids. CDR1 is SEHNR and CDR2 is FQNEAQ in the germline V gene (reference sequence). As DNA, the CDR3 is TGTTCCAGCAGCTCCCCTCTCGACAGGGGGCCGGCTGGAAACACCATATATTTT. Translated: CSSSSPLDRGPAGNTIYF.

The V and J genes are TRBV4-3 and TRBJ1-2; D not certain. Trimming stripped 2 bases from V and 3 bases from J, with 16 bases between. The CDR3 has 16 residues. The germline V gene encodes CDR1 LGHNA and CDR2 YSLEER. This chain's CDR3 is CASSQSSPDSYYGYTF. For the CDR3, the DNA is TGCGCCAGCAGCCAATCATCGCCGGACTCCTACTATGGCTACACCTTC.

The chain employs TRBV23-1 and TRBJ1-2; no definite D call. TRBV23-1 is identified as an open reading frame with a role that is uncertain. The CDR3 has 15 residues. Trimming cost V 7 bases and J 4 bases, with 19 bases left between them. The CDR3 region has the DNA TGCGCCAGCATCTACAACGAGGCGGATACCTATGGCTACACCTTC. It translates to CASIYNEADTYGYTF.